What follows are 3 T cell receptor beta chains derived from one specimen sequenced in a study of technical replicates of blood from several donors. The protocol was immunoSEQ multiplex PCR, while the TCRdb copy is restricted to in-frame clones and leaves out a portion. In the table there are approximately 13,000 clones, roughly 77% of which are singletons. The sample taken for sequencing was PBMCs. The receptor set was obtained from a human donor in good health.

CDR3 residues: CANGTGRSYEQYF. CDR3 in DNA: TGTGCCAACGGGACAGGGAGATCCTACGAGCAGTACTTC. The genes are TRBV5-4 and TRBJ2-7, with TRBD1 matching over 9 bases. The junction had 5 bases not matched to a gene; V was cut back by 9 bases and J by 1 base. The germline V gene encodes CDR1 SGHNT and CDR2 YYREEE (reference sequence). The CDR3 contains 13 residues.

The chain has TRBV6-5 and TRBJ2-3, with TRBD2 as a possible D gene (6 bases). Germline lookup yields CDR1 MNHEY and CDR2 SVGAGI. V gave up 2 bases and J gave up 0 bases, with 12 bases separating them. The CDR3 length is 16 residues. The DNA for the CDR3 is TGTGCCAGCAGTTACGGCCCGGGAGCTAGCACAGATACGCAGTATTTT. Protein: CASSYGPGASTDTQYF.

Only a few counts were recorded for this clone. The chain carries TRBV2 and TRBJ1-5, with no clear D. The CDR3 contains 13 residues. V lost 4 bases and J 2 bases, leaving 6 bases between the germline ends. Germline values: CDR1 SNHLY, CDR2 FYNNEI. The CDR3 loop reads CASSGEGNQPQHF. CDR3 DNA: TGTGCCAGCAGTGGGGAGGGCAATCAGCCCCAGCATTTT. The full variable domain, completed using reference TRBV2 and TRBJ1-5, is EPEVTQTPSHQVTQMGQEVILRCVPISNHLYFYWYRQILGQKVEFLVSFYNNEISEKSEIFDDQFSVERPDGSNFTLKIRSTKLEDSAMYFCASSGEGNQPQHFGDGTRLSIL.